Presented here are 31 T cell receptor beta chains from one specimen sequenced in a study of blood T cell repertoires in COVID-19. Using immunoSEQ multiplex PCR, the repertoire was profiled, and TCRdb retains in-frame clones only, with some absent. The sample holds roughly 420,000 clones; 88% are singletons and the top ten take more than 0.9%. The sample taken for sequencing was PBMCs or T cells enriched from blood (not recorded which). The receptors come from a woman aged 25 to 39 with acute COVID-19.

This clone has just one count. The chain couples TRBV5-8 to TRBJ2-7; tentatively, D is TRBD2 (5 bases). The length of the CDR3 is 15 residues. The germline V gene has CDR1 SGHTS and CDR2 YDEGEE. Between the trimmed V and J ends, which lost 0 bases and 2 bases, there was a span of 12 bases. The CDR3 loop reads CASSLVLSGTYEQYF. In DNA form, the CDR3 reads TGTGCCAGCAGCTTGGTCCTATCCGGGACCTACGAGCAGTACTTC.

The rearrangement joins TRBV24-1 to TRBJ2-1, with a possible D match to TRBD2 (5 bases). The CDR3 extends over 14 amino acids. Trimming cost V 1 base and J 7 bases, with 10 bases left between them. Germline loops: CDR1 KGHDR, CDR2 SFDVKD. The chain's CDR3 is CATSDFSGRNEQFF. CDR3 bases: TGTGCCACCAGTGATTTTTCGGGAAGAAATGAGCAGTTCTTC.

The chain recombines TRBV6-4 with TRBJ1-2; D is unresolved. This CDR3 has 17 amino acids. Trimming shortened V by 2 bases and J by 3 bases, and 19 bases separated the two germline ends. From germline, CDR1 is MRHNA and CDR2 SNTAGT. The DNA of the CDR3 is TGTGCCAGCAGTGACCCCTCCCACTTACACGGGGACTATGGCTACACCTTC. Translated, it gives CASSDPSHLHGDYGYTF.

This chain uses TRBV3-1 (or the pseudogene TRBV3-2) with TRBJ2-2; weak D call: TRBD2 (5 bases). Trimming shortened V by 1 base and J by 4 bases, and 13 bases separated the two germline ends. The CDR3 spans 16 residues. From germline, CDR1 is LGHDT and CDR2 YNNKEL (reference sequence). This CDR3 is CASSQVPRGSTGELFF. The CDR3 nucleotides are TGTGCCAGCAGCCAAGTTCCCCGGGGAAGCACCGGGGAGCTGTTTTTT.

The gene calls are TRBV5-1 and TRBJ1-2; weak D call: TRBD1 (5 bases). Per germline, CDR1 SGHRS and CDR2 YFSETQ. This CDR3 comprises 13 residues. Trimming took off 0 bases at V and 7 bases at J, with 10 bases between the two ends. The CDR3 region has the DNA TGCGCCAGCAGCTTGGATCCAGGGCTTGGCTACACCTTC. It is translated as CASSLDPGLGYTF.

The chain uses TRBV6-2 or TRBV6-3 and TRBJ1-4; no clear D. The CDR3 has 13 amino acids. Germline V gene lookup returns CDR1 MNHEY and CDR2 SVGEGT. Trimming shortened V by 6 bases and J by 10 bases, and 15 bases separated the two germline ends. The CDR3 nucleotides are TGTGCCAGCAGCCGCGGAGCGGTGGGAAAACTGTTTTTT. This gives the protein CASSRGAVGKLFF.

This chain joins TRBV28 and TRBJ1-6; weak D call: TRBD1 (6 bases). V was cut by 3 bases and J by 0 bases, with 15 bases left in between. CDR3 length equals 18 residues. Germline loops: CDR1 MDHEN, CDR2 SYDVKM. DNA of the CDR3: TGTGCCAGCAGTTTTCCTCCGGACAGTAACTCCTATAATTCACCCCTCCACTTT. It is translated as CASSFPPDSNSYNSPLHF.

Here the CDR3 reads CASSSSGEGEQYF. The CDR3, as DNA: TGTGCCAGCAGCTCTTCAGGGGAGGGCGAGCAGTACTTC. The V call is TRBV7-9, the J call TRBJ2-7; D possibly corresponds to TRBD2 (7 bases). Germline lookup yields CDR1 SEHNR and CDR2 FQNEAQ (reference sequence). The length of the CDR3 is 13 residues. Trimming left V 4 bases short and J 6 bases short, with 13 bases between. Together with reference TRBV7-9 and TRBJ2-7, the CDR3 gives the full variable domain: DTGVSQNPRHKITKRGQNVTFRCDPISEHNRLYWYRQTLGQGPEFLTYFQNEAQLEKSRLLSDRFSAERPKGSFSTLEIQRTEQGDSAMYLCASSSSGEGEQYFGPGTRLTVT.

This clone was detected a few times. The chain couples TRBV6-2 or TRBV6-3 to TRBJ2-7, with D maybe TRBD1 (5 bases). V gave up 0 bases and J gave up 6 bases, with 12 bases separating them. Germline V gene sequence: CDR1 MNHEY, CDR2 SVGEGT. There are 14 residues in the CDR3. The DNA of the CDR3 is TGTGCCAGCAGTTACTCGAGACAGTCGGCCGAGCAGTACTTC. Translated, it gives CASSYSRQSAEQYF.

J is TRBJ1-4 and V is TRBV30; tentatively, D is TRBD1 (5 bases). There are 13 residues in the CDR3. V was shortened by 5 bases and J by 5 bases, with 12 bases between the two germline ends. Germline V gene lookup returns CDR1 GTSNPN and CDR2 SVGIG (reference sequence). The CDR3 is CAWGGGPNEKLFF. In DNA, the CDR3 is TGTGCCTGGGGGGGAGGGCCGAATGAAAAACTGTTTTTT.

The genes are TRBV3-1 (or the pseudogene TRBV3-2) and TRBJ2-7, with a possible D match to TRBD2 (6 bases). Per germline, CDR1 LGHDT and CDR2 YNNKEL (reference sequence). Trimming removed 3 bases at V and 6 bases at J, with 9 bases between. The CDR3 contains 12 residues. This CDR3 is CASSQLGGEQYF. DNA for the CDR3: TGTGCCAGCAGCCAGTTGGGGGGCGAGCAGTACTTC.

V and J are TRBV4-1 and TRBJ2-3; 12 nucleotides match TRBD2. Germline values: CDR1 MGHRA, CDR2 YSYEKL. Trimming at V came to 0 bases and at J to 10 bases, leaving 14 bases not matched to a gene. The CDR3 totals 18 residues. The CDR3 region is CASSQERLAGGSSVAQYF. The CDR3 bases are TGCGCCAGCAGCCAAGAACGGCTAGCGGGGGGGAGCTCCGTGGCGCAGTATTTT.

The rearrangement links TRBV5-1 to TRBJ2-7, with 10 bases aligning to TRBD2. After removal of 0 bases from V and 3 bases from J, the junction contained 3 bases not matched to a gene. Germline V gene data show CDR1 as SGHRS and CDR2 as YFSETQ. This CDR3 contains 15 residues. As DNA, the CDR3 is TGCGCCAGCAGCTTGGTACCTAGCGGGGGCTACGAGCAGTACTTC. Its protein is CASSLVPSGGYEQYF.

V and J are TRBV6-1 and TRBJ2-7; D not certain. Trimming left V 2 bases short and J 3 bases short, with 11 bases between. The germline V gene encodes CDR1 MNHNS and CDR2 SASEGT. The CDR3 sequence is 14 residues long. The CDR3 DNA reads as TGTGCCAGCAGTGAACCGGTCGGGTACTACGAGCAGTACTTC. Translated: CASSEPVGYYEQYF.

The rearrangement uses TRBV24-1 and TRBJ1-5, with unresolved D. The CDR3 consists of 13 residues. Germline values: CDR1 KGHDR, CDR2 SFDVKD. With 4 bases removed from V and 9 bases from J, the gap between germline ends came to 12 bases. Here the CDR3 reads CATSDSGRRPQHF. In DNA, the CDR3 is TGTGCCACCAGTGACAGCGGACGCCGGCCCCAGCATTTT.

This rearrangement joins TRBV2 to TRBJ2-7; 9 bases fit TRBD1. Germline lookup yields CDR1 SNHLY and CDR2 FYNNEI. Trimming cost V 6 bases and J 4 bases; bases outside gene matches: 7. The CDR3 spans 14 residues. The CDR3 region is CASSPRTGAYEQYF. In DNA, the CDR3 is TGTGCCAGCAGCCCGAGGACAGGGGCTTACGAGCAGTACTTC.

The rearrangement uses TRBV7-8 and TRBJ1-1; the D gene is possibly TRBD1 (5 bases). V dropped 1 base and J dropped 4 bases, with 10 bases sitting between them. Germline CDR1 and CDR2: SGHVS and FQNEAQ. The CDR3 extends over 14 amino acids. CDR3 region: CASSLDPGSTEAFF. CDR3 sequence (DNA): TGTGCCAGCAGCTTAGACCCAGGGTCCACTGAAGCTTTCTTT.

The J gene is TRBJ2-7, the V gene TRBV13; D might be TRBD1 (6 bases). Germline V CDR1 and CDR2: PRHDT, FYEKMQ (reference sequence). CDR3 length: 13 amino acids. V was shortened by 5 bases and J by 11 bases, with 19 bases between the two germline ends. The CDR3 coding sequence is TGTGCCAGCAGCATCACACACCCGGACAGAAAGTACTTC. Translating it yields CASSITHPDRKYF.

The CDR3 region is CASSLGTGWSYEQYF. CDR3 nucleotide sequence: TGCGCCAGCAGCTTGGGGACAGGGTGGTCCTACGAGCAGTACTTC. The genes are TRBV5-1 and TRBJ2-7; TRBD1 matches 8 bases. There are 15 residues in the CDR3. Germline CDR1 and CDR2: SGHRS and YFSETQ. V shed 0 bases and J 1 base; nucleotides not matched to a gene: 3.

V usage is TRBV24-1 and J usage is TRBJ1-1, with D tentatively TRBD1 (5 bases). The CDR3 spans 13 residues. Germline V gene sequence: CDR1 KGHDR, CDR2 SFDVKD. Trimming removed 7 bases from V and 5 bases from J, with 13 bases in between. CDR3 region: CATRAPGETEAFF. CDR3 nucleotides: TGTGCCACCAGGGCCCCGGGGGAGACTGAAGCTTTCTTT.

V usage is TRBV6-5 and J usage is TRBJ1-1; D remains ambiguous. With 5 bases removed from V and 10 bases from J, the gap between germline ends came to 17 bases. The CDR3 loop spans 13 amino acids. Germline V CDR1 and CDR2: MNHEY, SVGAGI. The CDR3 DNA follows: TGTGCCAGCAGTCCCAACGATCCACTCGCAGCTTTCTTT. Translated: CASSPNDPLAAFF.

This chain uses TRBV24-1 with TRBJ1-5, with D tentatively TRBD1 (6 bases). The CDR3 contains 13 residues. Germline CDR1 reads KGHDR; CDR2 reads SFDVKD. Trimming stripped 3 bases from V and 5 bases from J, with 7 bases between. CDR3 residues: CATSDRTDQPQHF. The CDR3 bases are TGTGCCACCAGTGATCGGACAGATCAGCCCCAGCATTTT.

J is TRBJ2-1 and V is TRBV5-1; no firm D call. V lost 0 bases, J lost 5 bases, and 6 bases lay in between. In germline, CDR1 is SGHRS, CDR2 YFSETQ. This CDR3 contains 13 residues. The CDR3 spells CASSLAVDNEQFF. CDR3 in DNA: TGCGCCAGCAGCTTGGCAGTCGACAATGAGCAGTTCTTC.

This chain joins TRBV5-1 and TRBJ2-7; 9 bases line up with TRBD1. The CDR3 has 14 residues. The V gene end was trimmed by 7 bases and the J gene end by 1 base; junction bases not matched to a gene: 6. From germline, CDR1 is SGHRS and CDR2 YFSETQ. CDR3 sequence reads: CASGPGTGSYEQYF. CDR3 DNA sequence: TGCGCCAGCGGACCCGGGACAGGGTCCTACGAGCAGTACTTC. Variable domain in full (rest from reference TRBV5-1 and TRBJ2-7): KAGVTQTPRYLIKTRGQQVTLSCSPISGHRSVSWYQQTPGQGLQFLFEYFSETQRNKGNFPGRFSGRQFSNSRSEMNVSTLELGDSALYLCASGPGTGSYEQYFGPGTRLTVT.

The rearrangement links TRBV5-1 to TRBJ1-1; 8 bases agree with TRBD1. V was clipped by 2 bases and J by 4 bases; unmatched bases: 4. This CDR3 region has 14 residues. Per the germline V gene, CDR1 is SGHRS and CDR2 is YFSETQ. CDR3 loop: CASSFGQGSTEAFF. The CDR3 DNA reads as TGCGCCAGCAGCTTCGGACAGGGAAGCACTGAAGCTTTCTTT.

V gene TRBV3-1 (or the pseudogene TRBV3-2) combines with J gene TRBJ2-1; perhaps TRBD2 as D (7 bases). Germline lookup yields CDR1 LGHDT and CDR2 YNNKEL (reference sequence). The CDR3 extends over 16 amino acids. V lost 2 bases and J 3 bases, leaving 14 bases between the germline ends. In DNA, the CDR3 is TGTGCCAGCAGCCAATTCGGAGGGGGGGACTACAATGAGCAGTTCTTC. This encodes CASSQFGGGDYNEQFF.

This chain connects TRBV5-1 to TRBJ2-7, with TRBD2 matching 8 bases. CDR3 length: 15 amino acids. V lost 4 bases to trimming and J lost 0 bases; unmatched junction nucleotides: 6. Germline lookup yields CDR1 SGHRS and CDR2 YFSETQ. This CDR3 is CASSHTSGASYEQYF. As DNA, the CDR3 is TGCGCCAGCAGCCATACTAGCGGAGCCTCCTACGAGCAGTACTTC. Using reference TRBV5-1 and TRBJ2-7 for the parts outside the CDR3, the full variable domain is KAGVTQTPRYLIKTRGQQVTLSCSPISGHRSVSWYQQTPGQGLQFLFEYFSETQRNKGNFPGRFSGRQFSNSRSEMNVSTLELGDSALYLCASSHTSGASYEQYFGPGTRLTVT.

V is TRBV2 and J is TRBJ1-3, with 7 bases that match TRBD1. Germline values: CDR1 SNHLY, CDR2 FYNNEI. V dropped 4 bases and J dropped 3; count of bases not matched to a gene: 6. CDR3 length: 15 residues. CDR3 in amino acids: CASSVEGAGGNTIYF. The CDR3 DNA is TGTGCCAGCAGTGTTGAGGGGGCGGGTGGAAACACCATATATTTT.

The genes are TRBV4-1 and TRBJ2-3, with D tentatively TRBD1 (8 bases). Looked up from germline, CDR1 is MGHRA and CDR2 is YSYEKL. V lost 1 base to trimming and J lost 13 bases, with 24 bases between them. This CDR3 is built from 16 residues. The CDR3 is CASSQVGQGGFRVEYF. DNA for the CDR3: TGCGCCAGCAGCCAAGTCGGACAGGGAGGGTTTCGGGTGGAGTATTTT.

To note about this clone: One end of the junction fails to match germline, which may point to a read error. The chain is built from TRBV14 and TRBJ2-7, with TRBD2 matching over 12 bases. The CDR3 is 18 amino acids. Germline CDR1 reads SGHDN; CDR2 reads FVKESK. The CDR3 here is CASSQQALAGGPSDEQYF. In DNA form, the CDR3 reads TGTGCCAGCAGCCAACAGGCACTAGCGGGGGGCCCCTCCGACGAGCAGTACTTC.

The sample holds one count of this clone. V and J are TRBV10-2 and TRBJ1-6; D is unresolved. The CDR3 is 16 amino acids. V was trimmed by 7 bases and J by 1 base, leaving 14 bases between them. Germline V lookup: CDR1 WSHSY, CDR2 SAAADI. The chain's CDR3 is CASTTRGLSYNSPLHF. CDR3 bases: TGCGCCAGCACTACTAGAGGGCTGTCCTATAATTCACCCCTCCACTTT.